This T cell receptor (beta chain) stems from a study of beta chain features in type 1 diabetes. Study-wide results and caveats: Patients and controls would be equally affected if PCR favored shorter templates. Naive, central memory and regulatory TCRB repertoires appeared more similar among patients than healthy donors.

About this clone: What it recognizes is unknown.

V lost 3 bases and J 4 bases, leaving 10 bases between the germline ends. Germline V CDR1 and CDR2: GTSNPN, SVGIG (reference sequence). The CDR3 has 12 amino acids. Of the isolated RNA, all was reverse transcribed, and so the sequenced material was expressed TCRB transcripts. The data were produced by immunoSEQ multiplex PCR, yet TCRdb's version contains in-frame clones alone and is incomplete. The repertoire holds hundreds of thousands of clones, with over 65% as singletons. Purity of each sorted population was above 95%. The chain has TRBV30 and TRBJ2-7; D call uncertain. The source is a man aged 30 to 39 in good health. Input material: naive CD4+ T cells from blood. CDR3 in amino acids: CAWSELRYEQYF. CDR3 bases: TGTGCCTGGAGCGAGCTCAGATACGAGCAGTACTTC.